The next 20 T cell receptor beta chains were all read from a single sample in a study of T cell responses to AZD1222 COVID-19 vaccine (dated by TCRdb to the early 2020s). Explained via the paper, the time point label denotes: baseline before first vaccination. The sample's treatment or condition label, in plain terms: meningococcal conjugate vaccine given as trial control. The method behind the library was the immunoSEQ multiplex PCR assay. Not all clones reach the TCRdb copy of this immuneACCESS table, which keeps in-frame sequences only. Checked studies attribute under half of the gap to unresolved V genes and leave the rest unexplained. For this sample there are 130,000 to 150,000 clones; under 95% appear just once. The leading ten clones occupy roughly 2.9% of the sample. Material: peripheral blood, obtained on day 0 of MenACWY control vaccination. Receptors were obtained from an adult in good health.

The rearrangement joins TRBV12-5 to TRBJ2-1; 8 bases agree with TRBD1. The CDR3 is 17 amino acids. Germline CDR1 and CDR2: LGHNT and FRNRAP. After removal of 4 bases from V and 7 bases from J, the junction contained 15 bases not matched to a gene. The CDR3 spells CASGSSPRQGMGNEQFF. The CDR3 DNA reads TGTGCTAGTGGTTCCTCACCGAGACAGGGGATGGGGAATGAGCAGTTCTTC.

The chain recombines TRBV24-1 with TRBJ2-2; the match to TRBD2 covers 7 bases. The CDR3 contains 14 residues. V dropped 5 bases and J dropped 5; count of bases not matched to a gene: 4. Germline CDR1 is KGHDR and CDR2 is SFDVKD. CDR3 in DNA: TGTGCCACCAGTGGTACCGGGGGGACCGGGGAGCTGTTTTTT. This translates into CATSGTGGTGELFF.

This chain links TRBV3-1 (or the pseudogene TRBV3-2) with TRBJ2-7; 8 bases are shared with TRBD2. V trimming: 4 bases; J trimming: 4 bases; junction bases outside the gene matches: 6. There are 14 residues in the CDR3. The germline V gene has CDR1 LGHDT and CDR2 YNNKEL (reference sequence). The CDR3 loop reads CASSPLGLEYEQYF. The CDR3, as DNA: TGTGCCAGCAGCCCCCTGGGACTAGAATACGAGCAGTACTTC.

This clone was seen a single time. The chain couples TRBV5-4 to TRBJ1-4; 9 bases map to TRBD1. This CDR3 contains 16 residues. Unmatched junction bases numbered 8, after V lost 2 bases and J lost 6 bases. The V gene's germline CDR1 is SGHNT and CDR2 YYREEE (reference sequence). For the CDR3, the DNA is TGTGCCAGCAGCTTTACAGGGGGCGCGGGGGATGAAAAACTGTTTTTT. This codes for CASSFTGGAGDEKLFF. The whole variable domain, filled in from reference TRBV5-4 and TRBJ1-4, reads ETGVTQSPTHLIKTRGQQVTLRCSSQSGHNTVSWYQQALGQGPQFIFQYYREEENGRGNFPPRFSGLQFPNYSSELNVNALELDDSALYLCASSFTGGAGDEKLFFGSGTQLSVL.

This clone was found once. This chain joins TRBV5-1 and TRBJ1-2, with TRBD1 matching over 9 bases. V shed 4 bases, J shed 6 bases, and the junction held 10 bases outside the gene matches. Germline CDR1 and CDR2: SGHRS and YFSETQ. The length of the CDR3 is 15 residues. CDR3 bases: TGCGCCAGCAGCGACCAACCGGGACAGGGAGATGGCTACACCTTC. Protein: CASSDQPGQGDGYTF.

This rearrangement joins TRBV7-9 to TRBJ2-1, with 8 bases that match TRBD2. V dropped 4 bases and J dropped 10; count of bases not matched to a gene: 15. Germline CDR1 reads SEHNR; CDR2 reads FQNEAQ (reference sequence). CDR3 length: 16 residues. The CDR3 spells CASSSPRREREYEQFF. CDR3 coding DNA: TGTGCCAGCAGCTCGCCCCGGAGGGAGCGGGAGTACGAGCAGTTCTTC.

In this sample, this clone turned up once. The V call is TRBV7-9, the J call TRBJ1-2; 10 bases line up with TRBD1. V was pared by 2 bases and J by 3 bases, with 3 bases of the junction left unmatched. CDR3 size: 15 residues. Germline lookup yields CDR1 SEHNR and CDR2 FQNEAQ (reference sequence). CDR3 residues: CASSLWDRGDYGYTF. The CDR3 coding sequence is TGTGCCAGCAGCTTATGGGACAGGGGAGACTATGGCTACACCTTC.

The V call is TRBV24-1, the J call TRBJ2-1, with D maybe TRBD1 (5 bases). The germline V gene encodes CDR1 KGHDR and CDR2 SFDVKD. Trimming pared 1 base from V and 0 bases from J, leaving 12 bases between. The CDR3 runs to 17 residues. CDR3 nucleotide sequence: TGTGCCACCAGTGATTTAGGACACCCAGACTCCTACAATGAGCAGTTCTTC. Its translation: CATSDLGHPDSYNEQFF.

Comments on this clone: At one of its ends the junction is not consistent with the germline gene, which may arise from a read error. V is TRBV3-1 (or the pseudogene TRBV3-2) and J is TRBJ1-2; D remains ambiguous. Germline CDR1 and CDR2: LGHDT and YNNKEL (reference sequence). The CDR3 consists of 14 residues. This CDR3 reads CASSKDAPDYGYTF. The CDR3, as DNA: TGTGCCAGCAGCAAAGACGCACCGGACTATGGCTACACCTTC.

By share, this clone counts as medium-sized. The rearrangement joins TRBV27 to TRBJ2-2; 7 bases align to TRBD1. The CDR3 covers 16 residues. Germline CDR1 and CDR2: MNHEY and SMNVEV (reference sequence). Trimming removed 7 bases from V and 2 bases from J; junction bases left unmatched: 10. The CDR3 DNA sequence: TGTGCCAGCACCTCGTCCGGGACAGTTAACACCGGGGAGCTGTTTTTT. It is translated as CASTSSGTVNTGELFF.

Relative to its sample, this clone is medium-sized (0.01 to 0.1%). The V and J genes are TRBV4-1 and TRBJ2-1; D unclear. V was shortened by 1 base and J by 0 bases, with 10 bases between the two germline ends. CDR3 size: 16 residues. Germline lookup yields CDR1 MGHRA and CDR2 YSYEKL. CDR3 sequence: CASSQGLSGSYNEQFF. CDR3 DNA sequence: TGCGCCAGCAGCCAAGGGTTGTCTGGCTCCTACAATGAGCAGTTCTTC.

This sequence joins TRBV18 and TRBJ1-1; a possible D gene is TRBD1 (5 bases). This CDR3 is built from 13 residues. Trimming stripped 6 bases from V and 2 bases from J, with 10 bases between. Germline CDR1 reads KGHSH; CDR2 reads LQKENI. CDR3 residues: CASSQGKNTEAFF. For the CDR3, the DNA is TGTGCCAGCTCTCAGGGTAAAAACACTGAAGCTTTCTTT.

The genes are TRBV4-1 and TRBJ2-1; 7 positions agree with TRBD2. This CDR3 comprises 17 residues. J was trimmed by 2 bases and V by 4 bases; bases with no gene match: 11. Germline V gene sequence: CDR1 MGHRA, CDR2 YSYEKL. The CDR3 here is CASSPNLAEGTYNEQFF. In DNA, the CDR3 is TGCGCCAGCAGCCCCAATCTAGCGGAGGGGACCTACAATGAGCAGTTCTTC.

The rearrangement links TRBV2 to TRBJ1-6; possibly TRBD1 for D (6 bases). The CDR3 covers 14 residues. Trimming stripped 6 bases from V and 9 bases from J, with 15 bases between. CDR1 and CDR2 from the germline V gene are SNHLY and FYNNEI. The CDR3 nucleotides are TGTGCCAGCAGACCCACAGGGAGGAGTTCACCCCTCCACTTT. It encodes CASRPTGRSSPLHF. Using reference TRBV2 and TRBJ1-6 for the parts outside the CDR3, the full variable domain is EPEVTQTPSHQVTQMGQEVILRCVPISNHLYFYWYRQILGQKVEFLVSFYNNEISEKSEIFDDQFSVERPDGSNFTLKIRSTKLEDSAMYFCASRPTGRSSPLHFGNGTRLTVT.

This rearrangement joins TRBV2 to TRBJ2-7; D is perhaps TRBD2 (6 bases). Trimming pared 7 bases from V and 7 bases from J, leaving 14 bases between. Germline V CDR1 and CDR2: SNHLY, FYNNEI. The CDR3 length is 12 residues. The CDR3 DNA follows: TGTGCCAGCAACGAATGGGGAGGAGAGCAGTACTTC. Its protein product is CASNEWGGEQYF.

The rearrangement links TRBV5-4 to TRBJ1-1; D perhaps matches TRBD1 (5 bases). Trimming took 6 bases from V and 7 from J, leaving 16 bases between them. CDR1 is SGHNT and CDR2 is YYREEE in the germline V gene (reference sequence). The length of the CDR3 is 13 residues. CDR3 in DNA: TGTGCCAGCACCGAGGTGGGACGGAATGAAGCTTTCTTT. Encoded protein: CASTEVGRNEAFF.

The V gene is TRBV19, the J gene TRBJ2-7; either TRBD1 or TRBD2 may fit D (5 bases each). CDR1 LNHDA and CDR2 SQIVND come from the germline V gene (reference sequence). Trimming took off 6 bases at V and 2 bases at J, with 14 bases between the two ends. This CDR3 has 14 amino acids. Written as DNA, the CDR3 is TGTGCCAGTAGCCGGGGCCGATATACCTACGAGCAGTACTTC. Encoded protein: CASSRGRYTYEQYF.

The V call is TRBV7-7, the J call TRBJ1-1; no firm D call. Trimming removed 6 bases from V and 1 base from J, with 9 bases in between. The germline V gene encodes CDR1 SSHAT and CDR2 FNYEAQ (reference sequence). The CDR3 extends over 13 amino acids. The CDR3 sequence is CASSYQENTEAFF. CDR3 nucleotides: TGTGCCAGCAGTTATCAGGAGAACACTGAAGCTTTCTTT.

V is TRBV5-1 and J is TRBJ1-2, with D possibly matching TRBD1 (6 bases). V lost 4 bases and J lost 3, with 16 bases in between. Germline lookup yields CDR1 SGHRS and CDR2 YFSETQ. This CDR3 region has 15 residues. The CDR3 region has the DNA TGCGCCAGCAGCGCATCTTCGGGGGCTGACTATGGCTACACCTTC. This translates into CASSASSGADYGYTF.

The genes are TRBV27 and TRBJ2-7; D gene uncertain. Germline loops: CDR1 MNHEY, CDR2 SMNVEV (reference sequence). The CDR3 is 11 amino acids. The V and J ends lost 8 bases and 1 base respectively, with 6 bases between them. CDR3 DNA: TGTGCCAGCGGCGGATCCTACGAGCAGTACTTC. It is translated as CASGGSYEQYF.